Following are 15 T cell receptor beta chains from one sample sequenced in a study of beta chain features in type 1 diabetes. Broader study findings: In all four CD4+ subsets, TCRB CDR3 length was significantly, moderately reduced in type 1 diabetes.

Antigens for these TCRs are unknown. Investigators reverse transcribed all isolated RNA, so they sequenced expressed TCRB transcripts. The table came from immunoSEQ multiplex PCR; TCRdb's copy has only in-frame clones and leaves some out. The sample lists roughly 260,000 clones, roughly 21% occurring once. Sequenced material: naive CD4+ T cells from blood. The source is a woman in her forties with type 1 diabetes.

The rearrangement joins TRBV30 to TRBJ2-3, with D perhaps TRBD1 (6 bases). This CDR3 spans 16 amino acids. The V gene's germline CDR1 is GTSNPN and CDR2 SVGIG (reference sequence). V lost 1 base, J lost 6 bases, and 20 bases lay in between. CDR3 loop: CAWSGTGTGQGDTQYF. The CDR3 nucleotides read TGTGCCTGGAGTGGGACGGGAACAGGGCAGGGGGATACGCAGTATTTT. Combining the CDR3 with reference TRBV30 and TRBJ2-3 gives the whole variable domain SQTIHQWPATLVQPVGSPLSLECTVEGTSNPNLYWYRQAAGRGLQLLFYSVGIGQISSEVPQNLSASRPQDRQFILSSKKLLLSDSGFYLCAWSGTGTGQGDTQYFGPGTRLTVL.

The chain joins TRBV9 to TRBJ2-5, with a tentative D call TRBD1 (6 bases). CDR3 length: 13 amino acids. Germline assignment: CDR1 SGDLS and CDR2 YYNGEE. Trimming stripped 7 bases from V and 3 bases from J, with 13 bases between. The DNA for the CDR3 is TGTGCCAGCGCTGGACAGATAGAAGAGACCCAGTACTTC. It translates to CASAGQIEETQYF.

The J gene is TRBJ2-7, the V gene TRBV19; D perhaps matches TRBD1 (6 bases). This CDR3 has 13 residues. Trimming took 4 bases from V and 0 from J, leaving 7 bases between them. Germline V gives CDR1 LNHDA, CDR2 SQIVND (reference sequence). The CDR3: CASSKGVSYEQYF. In DNA form, the CDR3 reads TGTGCCAGTAGTAAGGGGGTCTCCTACGAGCAGTACTTC.

This chain joins TRBV25-1 and TRBJ2-5; D uncertain. V lost 4 bases and J 2 bases, leaving 14 bases between the germline ends. There are 15 residues in the CDR3. Germline V gene sequence: CDR1 MGHDK, CDR2 SYGVNS. The DNA for the CDR3 is TGTGCCAGCAGTGGCCTCTCGGAGCTACAAGAGACCCAGTACTTC. This codes for CASSGLSELQETQYF.

The rearrangement uses TRBV5-6 and TRBJ2-3; a weak D match, TRBD1 (6 bases). The CDR3 is 13 amino acids. Germline lookup yields CDR1 SGHDT and CDR2 YYEEEE. Trimming cost V 6 bases and J 4 bases, with 12 bases left between them. The CDR3: CASNQGPADTQYF. CDR3 DNA: TGTGCCAGCAACCAGGGGCCGGCAGATACGCAGTATTTT.

This clone was picked up a small number of times. The rearrangement uses TRBV7-9 and TRBJ1-4; 12 bases align to TRBD1. Germline V gene sequence: CDR1 SEHNR, CDR2 FQNEAQ (reference sequence). Unmatched junction bases numbered 11, after V lost 5 bases and J lost 7 bases. This CDR3 has 17 residues. The CDR3 sequence is CASSGPGQGAGGEKLFF. The CDR3 nucleotides are TGTGCCAGCAGCGGACCGGGACAGGGGGCAGGCGGTGAAAAACTGTTTTTT.

The J gene is TRBJ2-1, the V gene TRBV29-1; 14 nucleotides agree with TRBD2. CDR1 and CDR2 (germline): SQVTM, ANQGSEA. J was trimmed by 8 bases and V by 1 base; bases with no gene match: 10. This CDR3 comprises 17 residues. In DNA form, the CDR3 reads TGCAGCGTTGAAGTAAGGGGAGGGACTAGCGGGAGAGATGAGCAGTTCTTC. It encodes CSVEVRGGTSGRDEQFF.

This clone has a handful of counts. The chain recombines TRBV29-1 with TRBJ1-5; D is ambiguous. Germline CDR1 SQVTM, CDR2 ANQGSEA. The V end was cut by 4 bases, the J end by 4 bases, with 11 bases between. The CDR3 loop spans 13 amino acids. CDR3 sequence: CSVAPNGNQPQHF. CDR3 coding DNA: TGCAGCGTTGCCCCAAACGGGAATCAGCCCCAGCATTTT.

The gene calls are TRBV18 and TRBJ2-3; 7 nucleotides line up with TRBD2. With V trimmed by 3 bases and J by 0 bases, 3 bases remained unmatched. The CDR3 loop spans 15 amino acids. The germline gives CDR1 KGHSH, CDR2 LQKENI. The CDR3, as DNA: TGTGCCAGCTCACCTCCCGGGAGGAGCACAGATACGCAGTATTTT. It specifies CASSPPGRSTDTQYF.

The V gene is TRBV18, the J gene TRBJ2-3; the match to TRBD1 covers 8 bases. Trimming removed 5 bases from V and 8 bases from J; junction bases left unmatched: 12. Germline V gene data show CDR1 as KGHSH and CDR2 as LQKENI. The length of the CDR3 is 15 residues. In DNA form, the CDR3 reads TGTGCCAGCTCAAACACCAAGACAGGGGTGGCTACGCAGTATTTT. This encodes CASSNTKTGVATQYF.

The CDR3 sequence is CASSKTGQGYNEQFF. DNA of the CDR3: TGTGCCAGCAGCAAGACAGGACAGGGGTACAATGAGCAGTTCTTC. The J gene is TRBJ2-1, the V gene TRBV9, with 9 bases aligning to TRBD1. V was pared by 4 bases and J by 4 bases, with 6 bases of the junction left unmatched. Germline loops: CDR1 SGDLS, CDR2 YYNGEE. The CDR3 contains 15 residues.

This clone was detected only a few times. DNA of the CDR3: TGCGCCAGCAGTCGCATCCAGGGGAGCTCCTACGAGCAGTACTTC. It specifies CASSRIQGSSYEQYF. This chain links TRBV23-1 with TRBJ2-7, with a possible D match to TRBD1 (6 bases). TRBV23-1 is classed as an ORF, of uncertain function. Trimming left V 4 bases short and J 0 bases short, with 13 bases between. The CDR3 consists of 15 residues.

This clone has more than one count but fewer than ten. The V gene is TRBV5-6, the J gene TRBJ2-7; D perhaps matches TRBD2 (5 bases). Germline CDR1 SGHDT, CDR2 YYEEEE. This CDR3 has 15 residues. The ends were cut back, 2 bases at V and 3 bases at J, with 15 bases in the middle. The CDR3 here is CASSFEGPLDYEQYF. DNA of the CDR3: TGTGCCAGCAGCTTCGAGGGCCCCCTGGACTACGAGCAGTACTTC.

This clone was observed a few times. The V gene is TRBV5-1, the J gene TRBJ2-1, with 12 bases identical to TRBD1. The germline V gene has CDR1 SGHRS and CDR2 YFSETQ. CDR3 length: 15 residues. The J segment lost 10 bases and the V segment lost 4 bases, leaving 9 bases of the junction unmatched. The CDR3 is CASSVRDRGLGEQFF. DNA of the CDR3: TGCGCCAGCAGCGTCCGGGACAGGGGGCTCGGGGAGCAGTTCTTC.

In nucleotides, the CDR3 is TGTGCCAGCAGCCCCGGGTATAGCAATCAGCCCCAGCATTTT. It is translated as CASSPGYSNQPQHF. The gene calls are TRBV9 and TRBJ1-5; D is unresolved. This CDR3 contains 14 residues. V lost 4 bases to trimming and J lost 0 bases, with 8 bases between them. Germline CDR1 SGDLS, CDR2 YYNGEE.